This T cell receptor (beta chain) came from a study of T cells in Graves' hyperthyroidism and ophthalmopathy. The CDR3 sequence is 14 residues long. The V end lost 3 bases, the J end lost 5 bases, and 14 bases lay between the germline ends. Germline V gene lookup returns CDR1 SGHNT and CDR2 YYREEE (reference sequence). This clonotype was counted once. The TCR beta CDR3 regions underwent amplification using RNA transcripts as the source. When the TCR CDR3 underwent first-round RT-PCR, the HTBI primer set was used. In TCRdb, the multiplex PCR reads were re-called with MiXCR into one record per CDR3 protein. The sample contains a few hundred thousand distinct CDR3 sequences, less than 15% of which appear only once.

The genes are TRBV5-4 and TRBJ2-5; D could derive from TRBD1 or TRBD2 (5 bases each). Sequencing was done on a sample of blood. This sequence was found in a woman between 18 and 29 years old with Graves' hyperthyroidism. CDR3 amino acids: CASSSRTEGETQYF. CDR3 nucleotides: TGTGCCAGCAGCTCTAGGACCGAGGGGGAGACCCAGTACTTC.